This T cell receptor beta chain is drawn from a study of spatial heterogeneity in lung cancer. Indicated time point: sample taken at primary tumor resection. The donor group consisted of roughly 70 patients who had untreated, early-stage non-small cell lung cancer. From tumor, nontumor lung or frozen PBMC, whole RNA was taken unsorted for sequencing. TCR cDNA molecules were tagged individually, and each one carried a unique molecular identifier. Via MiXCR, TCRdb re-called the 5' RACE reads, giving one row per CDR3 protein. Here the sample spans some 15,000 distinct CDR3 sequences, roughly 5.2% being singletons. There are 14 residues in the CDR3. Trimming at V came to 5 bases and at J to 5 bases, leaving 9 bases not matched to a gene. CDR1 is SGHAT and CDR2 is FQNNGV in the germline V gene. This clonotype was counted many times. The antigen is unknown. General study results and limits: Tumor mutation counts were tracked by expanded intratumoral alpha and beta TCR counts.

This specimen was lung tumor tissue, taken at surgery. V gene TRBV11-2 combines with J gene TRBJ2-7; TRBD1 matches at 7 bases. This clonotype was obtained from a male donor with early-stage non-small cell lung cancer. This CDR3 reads CASSPGQNVHEQYF. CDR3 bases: TGTGCCAGCAGCCCGGGACAGAATGTCCACGAGCAGTACTTC.